Included here is one T cell receptor beta chain sequence, with context. Its antigen is unidentified. This sample is part of a study of cytomegalovirus exposure and HLA in healthy donors. Findings and limits, study-wide: Cytomegalovirus-associated TCR beta chains were listed, numbering some 150. Researchers reported that a few CMV-associated chains were confirmed in vitro as CMV antigen-specific.

The CDR3 has 13 residues. The germline V gene has CDR1 GTSNPN and CDR2 SVGIG (reference sequence). Unmatched junction bases numbered 4, after V lost 5 bases and J lost 5 bases. Some clones are missing from TCRdb's copy, which holds only in-frame ones; the method was immunoSEQ multiplex PCR. Seen here are about 160,000 clones, roughly 91% observed once, and the top ten hold 2.5% to 3%. The TCR was taken from a man in his late teens or twenties in good health and CMV-seronegative. This chain connects TRBV30 to TRBJ1-1; TRBD1 matches 11 bases. Sequenced: PBMCs. The CDR3 sequence is CAWGDRGDTEAFF. The CDR3 bases are TGTGCCTGGGGGGACAGGGGGGATACTGAAGCTTTCTTT.